A single sample gave rise to the 10 T cell receptor beta chains below, sequenced in a study of T cell changes during pregnancy in multiple sclerosis. The protocol was immunoSEQ multiplex PCR, while the TCRdb copy is restricted to in-frame clones and leaves out a portion. In the table there are around 28,000 clones, 90% of which are singletons. The sequenced sample was CD8+ T cells from peripheral blood mononuclear cells, obtained in the second trimester of pregnancy. The receptor set was obtained from a female donor with multiple sclerosis, enrolled in a pregnancy study.

The rearrangement links TRBV29-1 to TRBJ1-2; D perhaps matches TRBD1 (6 bases). V was clipped by 3 bases and J by 2 bases, with 13 bases between them. The germline CDR1 and CDR2 sequences are SQVTM and ANQGSEA. This CDR3 is built from 14 residues. This CDR3 reads CSVEIGGSNYGYTF. The CDR3 nucleotides are TGCAGCGTTGAGATAGGGGGATCCAACTATGGCTACACCTTC.

The CDR3 DNA is TGTGCCAGTAGTATGGGCAGACCCAATGAGCAGTTCTTC. The encoded protein is CASSMGRPNEQFF. This chain uses TRBV19 with TRBJ2-1, with D hard to call. The germline V gene has CDR1 LNHDA and CDR2 SQIVND (reference sequence). V lost 3 bases and J 6 bases, leaving 9 bases between the germline ends. CDR3 length: 13 residues. Using reference TRBV19 and TRBJ2-1 for the parts outside the CDR3, the full variable domain is DGGITQSPKYLFRKEGQNVTLSCEQNLNHDAMYWYRQDPGQGLRLIYYSQIVNDFQKGDIAEGYSVSREKKESFPLTVTSAQKNPTAFYLCASSMGRPNEQFFGPGTRLTVL.

The V and J genes are TRBV29-1 and TRBJ2-7; 9 bases fit TRBD2. V lost 5 bases to trimming and J lost 4 bases; unmatched junction nucleotides: 6. This CDR3 spans 13 amino acids. The germline V gene encodes CDR1 SQVTM and CDR2 ANQGSEA. The CDR3 nucleotides are TGCAGCGTTAATAGCGGGAGTAGGTACGAGCAGTACTTC. Protein sequence: CSVNSGSRYEQYF.

The genes are TRBV4-1 and TRBJ2-7; no clear D. The germline V and J ends were trimmed by 1 base and 0 bases, with 7 bases remaining between them. CDR1 and CDR2 (germline): MGHRA, YSYEKL. The CDR3 has 14 amino acids. The CDR3 protein is CASSQATVSYEQYF. As DNA, the CDR3 is TGCGCCAGCAGCCAAGCAACAGTCTCCTACGAGCAGTACTTC.

This chain joins TRBV4-1 and TRBJ1-2, with a possible D match to TRBD1 (6 bases). The V gene's germline CDR1 is MGHRA and CDR2 YSYEKL. Trimming left V 0 bases short and J 1 base short, with 9 bases between. The CDR3 length is 15 residues. Here the CDR3 reads CASSQDPDSNYGYTF. CDR3 DNA sequence: TGCGCCAGCAGCCAAGATCCGGACAGTAACTATGGCTACACCTTC.

The rearrangement joins TRBV19 to TRBJ2-7, with TRBD1 as a possible D gene (7 bases). The CDR3 length is 13 residues. CDR1 is LNHDA and CDR2 is SQIVND in the germline V gene (reference sequence). V was clipped by 3 bases and J by 3 bases, with 9 bases between them. The CDR3 nucleotides read TGTGCCAGTAGTATCCAGGGGGGCTACGAGCAGTACTTC. It translates to CASSIQGGYEQYF. Supplemented by reference TRBV19 and TRBJ2-7, the full variable domain reads DGGITQSPKYLFRKEGQNVTLSCEQNLNHDAMYWYRQDPGQGLRLIYYSQIVNDFQKGDIAEGYSVSREKKESFPLTVTSAQKNPTAFYLCASSIQGGYEQYFGPGTRLTVT.

V is TRBV5-1 and J is TRBJ2-2; D perhaps matches TRBD2 (5 bases). CDR3 size: 14 residues. The ends were cut back, 4 bases at V and 5 bases at J, with 12 bases in the middle. Germline CDR1 and CDR2: SGHRS and YFSETQ. The CDR3, as DNA: TGCGCCAGCAGCCCGAGGACTGCTACCGGGGAGCTGTTTTTT. This encodes CASSPRTATGELFF.

The chain combines TRBV10-2 with TRBJ2-1; 8 bases align to TRBD1. V shed 4 bases, J shed 7 bases, and the junction held 18 bases outside the gene matches. The CDR3 is 18 amino acids. Germline V gives CDR1 WSHSY, CDR2 SAAADI. The CDR3: CASSGTGSMLLRRNEQFF. CDR3 nucleotides: TGCGCCAGCAGTGGGACAGGGTCTATGCTTCTTCGGCGGAATGAGCAGTTCTTC.

The sample holds a few counts of this clone. The CDR3 spells CASSFGQLSGANVLTF. The CDR3 nucleotides are TGTGCCAGCAGTTTCGGACAGCTCTCTGGGGCCAACGTCCTGACTTTC. The chain is built from TRBV28 and TRBJ2-6; perhaps TRBD1 as D (6 bases). Trimming pared 3 bases from V and 0 bases from J, leaving 9 bases between. The CDR3 totals 16 residues. The germline V gene has CDR1 MDHEN and CDR2 SYDVKM.

J is TRBJ2-1 and V is TRBV19; 12 bases line up with TRBD2. The V gene end was trimmed by 6 bases and the J gene end by 4 bases; junction bases not matched to a gene: 4. CDR1 is LNHDA and CDR2 is SQIVND in the germline V gene (reference sequence). CDR3 length: 15 amino acids. CDR3 amino acids: CASSLGLAGYNEQFF. In nucleotides, the CDR3 is TGTGCCAGTAGCCTCGGACTAGCGGGGTACAATGAGCAGTTCTTC.